Listed here are 25 T cell receptor beta chains from one sample, sequenced in a study of blood T cell repertoires in COVID-19. Assay: immunoSEQ multiplex PCR; the TCRdb copy retains only in-frame clones and omits some. The data contain some 150,000 clones, approximately 82% of them singletons. Sequenced material: peripheral blood. All receptors come from a woman aged 45-65 years in a cohort sampled during active or convalescent COVID-19.

The chain uses TRBV27 and TRBJ2-1; TRBD2 agrees at 10 bases. J lost 6 bases, V lost 7 bases, and 12 bases had no gene match. The CDR3 runs 16 residues. Germline V gives CDR1 MNHEY, CDR2 SMNVEV (reference sequence). CDR3 residues: CASNMGLAGATNEQFF. The CDR3 region has the DNA TGTGCCAGCAACATGGGGCTAGCGGGGGCCACCAATGAGCAGTTCTTC.

This chain links TRBV6-5 with TRBJ1-6, with a weak D call TRBD1 (6 bases). Germline CDR1 MNHEY, CDR2 SVGAGI. The CDR3 has 13 amino acids. Trimming shortened V by 8 bases and J by 4 bases, and 9 bases separated the two germline ends. The CDR3 loop is CASGGGYNSPLHF. CDR3 DNA: TGTGCCAGCGGGGGCGGTTATAATTCACCCCTCCACTTT.

The rearrangement joins TRBV18 to TRBJ1-1; no firm D call. The CDR3 has 12 residues. Germline-derived CDR1 and CDR2 are KGHSH and LQKENI. The germline V and J ends were trimmed by 2 bases and 2 bases, with 3 bases remaining between them. CDR3: CASSPSNTEAFF. The CDR3 DNA follows: TGTGCCAGCTCACCATCAAACACTGAAGCTTTCTTT.

Turning to this clone: At one end, the junction sequence differs from germline, possibly due to a read error. The chain has TRBV18 and TRBJ1-1, with a weak D call TRBD1 (6 bases). This CDR3 has 15 amino acids. Germline V gene sequence: CDR1 KGHSH, CDR2 LQKENI. The CDR3 loop is CASSHPGTSNPEAFF. The CDR3 DNA reads as TGTGCCAGCTCACACCCCGGGACATCGAACCCTGAAGCTTTCTTT.

CDR3 residues: CASSQVPLEGTEAFF. In DNA form, the CDR3 reads TGTGCCAGCAGCCAAGTCCCCTTAGAGGGTACTGAAGCTTTCTTT. This chain links TRBV3-1 (or the pseudogene TRBV3-2) with TRBJ1-1; D gene unclear. The CDR3 runs to 15 residues. Looked up from germline, CDR1 is LGHDT and CDR2 is YNNKEL (reference sequence). With 1 base removed from V and 5 bases from J, the gap between germline ends came to 14 bases.

The V and J genes are TRBV9 and TRBJ2-7; D is unresolved. Germline CDR1 SGDLS, CDR2 YYNGEE. V was trimmed by 0 bases and J by 5 bases, leaving 9 bases between them. This CDR3 region has 13 residues. In DNA form, the CDR3 reads TGTGCCAGCAGCGTAGTCCCCAGCGACGAGCAGTACTTC. The encoded protein is CASSVVPSDEQYF.

This rearrangement joins TRBV9 to TRBJ1-1; TRBD1 matches at 8 bases. This CDR3 has 14 residues. J was trimmed by 5 bases and V by 4 bases; bases with no gene match: 7. Germline lookup yields CDR1 SGDLS and CDR2 YYNGEE. The CDR3 sequence: CASSLTGDSTEAFF. The CDR3 DNA reads TGTGCCAGCAGCCTGACAGGGGACTCAACTGAAGCTTTCTTT.

The J gene is TRBJ2-1, the V gene TRBV29-1; TRBD2 matches 7 bases. V trimming: 4 bases; J trimming: 2 bases; junction bases outside the gene matches: 8. Per the germline V gene, CDR1 is SQVTM and CDR2 is ANQGSEA. CDR3 length: 15 amino acids. The CDR3 nucleotides read TGCAGCGTTGGCGCCCGCGGGGGACCCTACAATGAGCAGTTCTTC. This codes for CSVGARGGPYNEQFF.

The rearrangement uses TRBV19 and TRBJ2-1; 9 positions match TRBD2. This CDR3 has 16 amino acids. After removal of 5 bases from V and 8 bases from J, the junction contained 13 bases not matched to a gene. Germline CDR1 is LNHDA and CDR2 is SQIVND (reference sequence). Here the CDR3 reads CASSSLEGLAGDEQFF. For the CDR3, the DNA is TGTGCCAGTAGTTCCCTCGAGGGACTAGCAGGGGATGAGCAGTTCTTC.

This rearrangement joins TRBV19 to TRBJ2-2; TRBD2 matches 11 bases. CDR1 is LNHDA, CDR2 SQIVND, per germline (reference sequence). This CDR3 region has 14 residues. J gave up 6 bases and V 11 bases, and 8 bases lay outside the gene matches. DNA of the CDR3: TGTGCCTGCACTAGCGGGGGCTTCTCCGGGGAGCTGTTTTTT. Translation: CACTSGGFSGELFF.

The chain links TRBV18 to TRBJ2-3; 7 nucleotides line up with TRBD2. CDR1 and CDR2 (germline): KGHSH, LQKENI. The CDR3 has 16 amino acids. Trimming cost V 3 bases and J 0 bases; bases outside gene matches: 6. CDR3 residues: CASSPGGGRSTDTQYF. CDR3 coding DNA: TGTGCCAGCTCACCGGGGGGGGGACGGAGCACAGATACGCAGTATTTT.

This chain connects TRBV5-1 to TRBJ2-3; 7 nucleotides align to TRBD2. The CDR3 contains 19 residues. Germline V gives CDR1 SGHRS, CDR2 YFSETQ. The J segment lost 3 bases and the V segment lost 4 bases, leaving 20 bases of the junction unmatched. For the CDR3, the DNA is TGCGCCAGCAGCCCTTACCGGGGGGATTCGCAGTATAAGACAGATACGCAGTATTTT. Translated, it gives CASSPYRGDSQYKTDTQYF. Filled out from reference TRBV5-1 and TRBJ2-3, the complete variable domain reads KAGVTQTPRYLIKTRGQQVTLSCSPISGHRSVSWYQQTPGQGLQFLFEYFSETQRNKGNFPGRFSGRQFSNSRSEMNVSTLELGDSALYLCASSPYRGDSQYKTDTQYFGPGTRLTVL.

The V gene is TRBV6-1, the J gene TRBJ2-2, with D unclear. Germline CDR1 and CDR2: MNHNS and SASEGT. CDR3 length equals 13 residues. The V gene lost 3 bases and the J gene lost 5 bases, with 7 bases spanning the gap. CDR3 DNA sequence: TGTGCCAGCAGTGATCGGGTAACCGGGGAGCTGTTTTTT. This codes for CASSDRVTGELFF.

The V call is TRBV7-9, the J call TRBJ2-2; D might be TRBD2 (6 bases). Germline values: CDR1 SEHNR, CDR2 FQNEAQ (reference sequence). The CDR3 sequence is 19 residues long. Between the trimmed V and J ends, which lost 1 base and 0 bases, there was a span of 18 bases. CDR3 region: CASSLERRASAANTGELFF. The DNA for the CDR3 is TGTGCCAGCAGCTTAGAGCGCCGAGCTAGCGCCGCGAACACCGGGGAGCTGTTTTTT.

The chain uses TRBV5-1 and TRBJ2-3; 8 positions agree with TRBD2. The germline CDR1 and CDR2 sequences are SGHRS and YFSETQ. This CDR3 spans 14 amino acids. The CDR3 region has the DNA TGCGCGACGGCTAGCGGGCCCAGCACAGATACGCAGTATTTT. Its protein product is CATASGPSTDTQYF.

The rearrangement uses TRBV19 and TRBJ1-2, with 7 bases fitting TRBD1. V was pared by 9 bases and J by 5 bases, with 21 bases of the junction left unmatched. Germline V gene sequence: CDR1 LNHDA, CDR2 SQIVND (reference sequence). The CDR3 spans 17 residues. The CDR3 sequence: CASTVRGAMQGIYGYTF. CDR3 nucleotides: TGTGCCAGCACCGTCAGGGGGGCGATGCAAGGTATATATGGCTACACCTTC.

In its sample, this clone was seen a few times. The J gene is TRBJ1-4, the V gene TRBV19; D is unclear. Germline V gene data show CDR1 as LNHDA and CDR2 as SQIVND (reference sequence). This CDR3 comprises 15 residues. Trimming stripped 7 bases from V and 0 bases from J, with 12 bases between. CDR3 in DNA: TGTGCCAGTAAGAGGGCGGACGCAACTAATGAAAAACTGTTTTTT. Translating it yields CASKRADATNEKLFF.

The J gene is TRBJ2-3, the V gene TRBV5-1, with 10 bases that match TRBD1. V was clipped by 2 bases and J by 2 bases; unmatched bases: 8. Germline CDR1 SGHRS, CDR2 YFSETQ. CDR3 size: 17 residues. CDR3 DNA: TGCGCCAGCAGCTTTCCTGAGGGACAGGGGATCACAGATACGCAGTATTTT. Amino acids: CASSFPEGQGITDTQYF. Complete variable domain (other parts from reference TRBV5-1 and TRBJ2-3): KAGVTQTPRYLIKTRGQQVTLSCSPISGHRSVSWYQQTPGQGLQFLFEYFSETQRNKGNFPGRFSGRQFSNSRSEMNVSTLELGDSALYLCASSFPEGQGITDTQYFGPGTRLTVL.

The chain recombines TRBV6-6 with TRBJ2-7; 8 nucleotides match TRBD1. This CDR3 comprises 13 residues. V shed 6 bases and J 3 bases; nucleotides not matched to a gene: 4. Germline CDR1 is MNHNY and CDR2 is SVGAGI (reference sequence). CDR3 coding DNA: TGTGCCAGCAGAGGCGACAGGGGCTACGAGCAGTACTTC. It translates to CASRGDRGYEQYF.

The rearrangement links TRBV2 to TRBJ2-1; 7 bases agree with TRBD2. Germline V gene sequence: CDR1 SNHLY, CDR2 FYNNEI. CDR3 size: 13 residues. V was clipped by 2 bases and J by 9 bases; unmatched bases: 4. Here the CDR3 reads CASSEQRGAEQFF. CDR3 coding DNA: TGTGCCAGCAGTGAACAGCGGGGAGCTGAGCAGTTCTTC.

This chain links TRBV7-2 with TRBJ2-7, with a tentative D call TRBD2 (5 bases). Trimming cost V 5 bases and J 6 bases, with 17 bases left between them. CDR1 is SGHTA and CDR2 is FQGNSA in the germline V gene. The CDR3 runs 14 residues. CDR3 bases: TGTGCCAGCAGCCTCATCGAGCTAGCTGGCGAGCAGTACTTC. This gives the protein CASSLIELAGEQYF. The full variable domain, rest sourced from reference TRBV7-2 and TRBJ2-7, is GAGVSQSPSNKVTEKGKDVELRCDPISGHTALYWYRQSLGQGLEFLIYFQGNSAPDKSGLPSDRFSAERTGGSVSTLTIQRTQQEDSAVYLCASSLIELAGEQYFGPGTRLTVT.

This chain connects TRBV5-4 to TRBJ1-4; possible D gene TRBD1, 6 bases. The germline CDR1 and CDR2 sequences are SGHNT and YYREEE (reference sequence). V gave up 0 bases and J gave up 7 bases, with 16 bases separating them. The length of the CDR3 is 16 residues. The CDR3 spells CASSLAAGAGGEKLFF. DNA of the CDR3: TGTGCCAGCAGCTTGGCCGCGGGGGCAGGTGGTGAAAAACTGTTTTTT.

This chain joins TRBV5-5 and TRBJ2-2; 7 nucleotides align to TRBD1. V shed 0 bases, J shed 5 bases, and the junction held 4 bases outside the gene matches. The germline V gene has CDR1 SGHKS and CDR2 YYEKEE (reference sequence). The CDR3 totals 15 residues. The CDR3 reads CASSLEGGWTGELFF. As DNA, the CDR3 is TGTGCCAGCAGCTTGGAAGGGGGCTGGACCGGGGAGCTGTTTTTT.

The chain has TRBV25-1 and TRBJ2-2, with D unclear. The CDR3 is 12 amino acids. From germline, CDR1 is MGHDK and CDR2 SYGVNS. Trimming shortened V by 5 bases and J by 6 bases, and 7 bases separated the two germline ends. The CDR3 DNA sequence: TGTGCCAGCAGTCCGGGTCCCGGGGAGCTGTTTTTT. Amino acid sequence: CASSPGPGELFF.

The chain uses TRBV7-9 and TRBJ1-2, with D uncertain. CDR1 is SEHNR, CDR2 FQNEAQ, per germline (reference sequence). With 4 bases removed from V and 2 bases from J, the gap between germline ends came to 20 bases. The CDR3 sequence is 17 residues long. DNA of the CDR3: TGTGCCAGCAGCTCCGGGTCTTCGGCGGGTGGGAACTATGGCTACACCTTC. Amino acid sequence: CASSSGSSAGGNYGYTF. The variable domain in full, completed from reference TRBV7-9 and TRBJ1-2, reads DTGVSQNPRHKITKRGQNVTFRCDPISEHNRLYWYRQTLGQGPEFLTYFQNEAQLEKSRLLSDRFSAERPKGSFSTLEIQRTEQGDSAMYLCASSSGSSAGGNYGYTFGSGTRLTVV.